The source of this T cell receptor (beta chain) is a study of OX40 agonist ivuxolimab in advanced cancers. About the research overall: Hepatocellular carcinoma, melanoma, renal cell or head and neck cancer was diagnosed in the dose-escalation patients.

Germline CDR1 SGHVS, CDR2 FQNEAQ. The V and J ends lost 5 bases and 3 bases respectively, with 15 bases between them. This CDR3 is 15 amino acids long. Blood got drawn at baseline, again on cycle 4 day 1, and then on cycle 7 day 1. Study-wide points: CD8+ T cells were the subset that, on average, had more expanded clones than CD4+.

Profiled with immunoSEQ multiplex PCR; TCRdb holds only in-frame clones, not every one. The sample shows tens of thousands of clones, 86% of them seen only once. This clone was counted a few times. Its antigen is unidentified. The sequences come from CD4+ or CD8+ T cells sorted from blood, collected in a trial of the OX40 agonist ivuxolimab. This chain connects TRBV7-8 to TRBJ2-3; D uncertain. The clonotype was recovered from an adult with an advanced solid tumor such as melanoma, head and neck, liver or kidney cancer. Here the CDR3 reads CASSLGRAKTDTQYF. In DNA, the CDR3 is TGTGCCAGCAGCCTGGGAAGAGCCAAGACAGATACGCAGTATTTT.